A single sample gave rise to the 32 T cell receptor beta chains below, sequenced in a study of blood T cell repertoires in COVID-19. Libraries were prepared by immunoSEQ multiplex PCR; TCRdb keeps only in-frame clonotypes and omits some of them. In the table there are 30,000 to 35,000 clones, 93% of which are singletons. The sample taken for sequencing was peripheral blood. Source of these receptors: a human donor in a cohort sampled during active COVID-19.

This clone was observed a few times. The chain has TRBV19 and TRBJ2-5; D remains unclear. Germline assignment: CDR1 LNHDA and CDR2 SQIVND (reference sequence). CDR3 length: 13 residues. The ends were cut back, 2 bases at V and 4 bases at J, with 8 bases in the middle. In nucleotides, the CDR3 is TGTGCCAGTAGTATAACGGTCCGAGAGACCCAGTACTTC. Protein sequence: CASSITVRETQYF.

The CDR3 is CSVLTEGETQYF. The CDR3, as DNA: TGCAGCGTGCTAACGGAGGGGGAGACCCAGTACTTC. This rearrangement joins TRBV29-1 to TRBJ2-5, with D possibly TRBD2 on 6 matching bases. Germline CDR1 reads SQVTM; CDR2 reads ANQGSEA. This CDR3 region has 12 residues. Trimming left V 6 bases short and J 5 bases short, with 13 bases between.

This chain links TRBV5-1 with TRBJ2-1; 7 bases align to TRBD2. The J segment lost 4 bases and the V segment lost 0 bases, leaving 7 bases of the junction unmatched. This CDR3 contains 16 residues. CDR1 is SGHRS and CDR2 is YFSETQ in the germline V gene. CDR3 coding DNA: TGCGCCAGCAGCTTGGGGGGCGGGAGCAGTTACAATGAGCAGTTCTTC. Translated: CASSLGGGSSYNEQFF. The full variable domain, its missing parts supplied by reference TRBV5-1 and TRBJ2-1, is KAGVTQTPRYLIKTRGQQVTLSCSPISGHRSVSWYQQTPGQGLQFLFEYFSETQRNKGNFPGRFSGRQFSNSRSEMNVSTLELGDSALYLCASSLGGGSSYNEQFFGPGTRLTVL.

V usage is TRBV6-6 and J usage is TRBJ2-2; the match to TRBD2 covers 7 bases. Unmatched junction bases numbered 4, after V lost 5 bases and J lost 1 base. The CDR3 is made up of 15 amino acids. CDR1 is MNHNY and CDR2 is SVGAGI in the germline V gene (reference sequence). CDR3 protein: CASSQSGMNTGELFF. As DNA, the CDR3 is TGTGCCAGCAGTCAAAGCGGGATGAACACCGGGGAGCTGTTTTTT.

This chain links TRBV29-1 with TRBJ2-7; 9 bases line up with TRBD2. Trimming took 3 bases from V and 3 from J; bases not matched to a gene: 6. This CDR3 spans 14 amino acids. The germline CDR1 and CDR2 sequences are SQVTM and ANQGSEA. The CDR3 DNA reads TGCAGCGTTGACTTCGGGACTAGCTACTACGAGCAGTACTTC. Encoded protein: CSVDFGTSYYEQYF.

This clone is a singleton in its sample. This chain uses TRBV19 with TRBJ1-5, with a tentative D call TRBD1 (5 bases). This CDR3 is 16 amino acids long. Germline CDR1 LNHDA, CDR2 SQIVND (reference sequence). V was shortened by 6 bases and J by 0 bases, with 15 bases between the two germline ends. DNA of the CDR3: TGTGCCAGTAGGGCCTCAGGGTTGTATAGCAATCAGCCCCAGCATTTT. It is translated as CASRASGLYSNQPQHF. The variable domain in full, completed from reference TRBV19 and TRBJ1-5, reads DGGITQSPKYLFRKEGQNVTLSCEQNLNHDAMYWYRQDPGQGLRLIYYSQIVNDFQKGDIAEGYSVSREKKESFPLTVTSAQKNPTAFYLCASRASGLYSNQPQHFGDGTRLSIL.

The V gene is TRBV2, the J gene TRBJ2-7, with TRBD1 matching 8 bases. Looked up from germline, CDR1 is SNHLY and CDR2 is FYNNEI. The V segment lost 2 bases and the J segment 1 base; nucleotides outside the gene matches: 1. There are 14 residues in the CDR3. The CDR3 nucleotides read TGTGCCAGCAGTGAATGGGACAGGTCCTACGAGCAGTACTTC. It encodes CASSEWDRSYEQYF. The full variable domain, in which reference TRBV2 and TRBJ2-7 provide the parts outside the CDR3, is EPEVTQTPSHQVTQMGQEVILRCVPISNHLYFYWYRQILGQKVEFLVSFYNNEISEKSEIFDDQFSVERPDGSNFTLKIRSTKLEDSAMYFCASSEWDRSYEQYFGPGTRLTVT.

This clone showed up just once. The rearrangement links TRBV29-1 to TRBJ1-1; 8 bases line up with TRBD1. V lost 7 bases and J lost 6; bases outside the gene matches: 10. Germline V gene data show CDR1 as SQVTM and CDR2 as ANQGSEA. The CDR3 sequence is 13 residues long. The CDR3 DNA is TGCAGCGCTCATTGGACAGGGAGGGCTGAAGCTTTCTTT. Translation: CSAHWTGRAEAFF.

The rearrangement uses TRBV29-1 and TRBJ2-1; possibly TRBD2 for D (5 bases). V was shortened by 4 bases and J by 7 bases, with 17 bases between the two germline ends. The CDR3 covers 14 residues. Germline V gives CDR1 SQVTM, CDR2 ANQGSEA. CDR3 bases: TGCAGCGTTGGAACTAGTCACGCCGGGAATGAGCAGTTCTTC. This encodes CSVGTSHAGNEQFF.

The chain joins TRBV5-1 to TRBJ1-6, with TRBD1 matching 7 bases. The length of the CDR3 is 14 residues. Germline V gene data show CDR1 as SGHRS and CDR2 as YFSETQ. The trim removed 2 bases at V and 8 bases at J, leaving 4 bases unmatched. Written as DNA, the CDR3 is TGCGCCAGCAGCTTTCAGGGGGTTGATTCACCCCTCCACTTT. Translation gives CASSFQGVDSPLHF.

This chain connects TRBV11-2 to TRBJ1-5; a possible D gene is TRBD1 (5 bases). The CDR3 totals 19 residues. V was cut by 5 bases and J by 7 bases, with 30 bases left in between. CDR1 and CDR2 from the germline V gene are SGHAT and FQNNGV. CDR3 DNA sequence: TGTGCCAGCAGCCCTAGATCAGGTGGGGGGAGCGGGGTGTGGCAGCCCCAGCATTTT. This gives the protein CASSPRSGGGSGVWQPQHF.

The V gene is TRBV28, the J gene TRBJ1-6; a possible D gene is TRBD1 (5 bases). The germline V and J ends were trimmed by 10 bases and 7 bases, with 11 bases remaining between them. CDR3 length: 12 residues. CDR1 is MDHEN and CDR2 is SYDVKM in the germline V gene. Written as DNA, the CDR3 is TGTGCCACTCGGACACTGAATTCACCCCTCCACTTT. Translating it yields CATRTLNSPLHF.

This sequence joins TRBV5-1 and TRBJ2-5; 8 positions agree with TRBD1. Germline loops: CDR1 SGHRS, CDR2 YFSETQ. V shed 6 bases, J shed 4 bases, and the junction held 11 bases outside the gene matches. The CDR3 covers 15 residues. CDR3: CASKTGTGGRETQYF. Written as DNA, the CDR3 is TGCGCCAGCAAGACCGGGACAGGAGGCAGAGAGACCCAGTACTTC.

The chain is built from TRBV15 and TRBJ1-5, with D maybe TRBD1 (6 bases). V lost 0 bases and J 4 bases, leaving 13 bases between the germline ends. The germline gives CDR1 LNHNV, CDR2 YYDKDF (reference sequence). This CDR3 has 16 amino acids. The CDR3 DNA follows: TGTGCCACCAGCAGAGATAAGGCAGGGGAGAATCAGCCCCAGCATTTT. The encoded protein is CATSRDKAGENQPQHF. Complete variable domain (other parts from reference TRBV15 and TRBJ1-5): DAMVIQNPRYQVTQFGKPVTLSCSQTLNHNVMYWYQQKSSQAPKLLFHYYDKDFNNEADTPDNFQSRRPNTSFCFLDIRSPGLGDTAMYLCATSRDKAGENQPQHFGDGTRLSIL.

The chain has TRBV6-5 and TRBJ2-3, with 7 bases aligning to TRBD2. Germline assignment: CDR1 MNHEY and CDR2 SVGAGI. The junction had 6 bases not matched to a gene; V was cut back by 0 bases and J by 3 bases. The CDR3 covers 16 residues. The CDR3 region is CASSYSNAGGTDTQYF. The DNA of the CDR3 is TGTGCCAGCAGTTACTCAAACGCCGGGGGGACAGATACGCAGTATTTT.

The chain links TRBV19 to TRBJ2-5; D perhaps matches TRBD1 (6 bases). CDR3 length: 18 amino acids. V lost 5 bases and J lost 0, with 22 bases in between. From germline, CDR1 is LNHDA and CDR2 SQIVND (reference sequence). The CDR3 reads CASSSPPGTNVYQETQYF. DNA for the CDR3: TGTGCCAGTAGTTCCCCCCCCGGGACAAATGTGTACCAAGAGACCCAGTACTTC.

V is TRBV12-3 or TRBV12-4 and J is TRBJ2-1; unclear D gene. The V and J ends lost 6 bases and 1 base respectively, with 7 bases between them. This CDR3 has 13 amino acids. The chain's CDR3 is CASSYVSYNEQFF. Here the CDR3 DNA reads TGTGCCAGCAGCTACGTGTCCTACAATGAGCAGTTCTTC.

The rearrangement links TRBV19 to TRBJ1-2; D uncertain. Germline CDR1 reads LNHDA; CDR2 reads SQIVND (reference sequence). Between the trimmed V and J ends, which lost 3 bases and 0 bases, there was a span of 5 bases. This CDR3 is built from 13 residues. CDR3 region: CASSIWPNYGYTF. CDR3 DNA sequence: TGTGCCAGTAGTATCTGGCCTAACTATGGCTACACCTTC.

CDR3 protein: CASSVGTGVTDTQYF. The CDR3 DNA is TGTGCCAGCAGCGTGGGGACAGGCGTCACAGATACGCAGTATTTT. V gene TRBV5-6 combines with J gene TRBJ2-3; TRBD1 matches at 8 bases. CDR3 length: 15 amino acids. V gave up 4 bases and J gave up 2 bases; unmatched junction bases: 6. Per germline, CDR1 SGHDT and CDR2 YYEEEE.

The chain links TRBV18 to TRBJ1-5; 9 bases match TRBD1. There are 15 residues in the CDR3. Looked up from germline, CDR1 is KGHSH and CDR2 is LQKENI. V gave up 3 bases and J gave up 3 bases; unmatched junction bases: 3. The CDR3 here is CASSPGQGNNQPQHF. CDR3 DNA sequence: TGTGCCAGCTCACCGGGACAGGGCAACAATCAGCCCCAGCATTTT. Based on the CDR3 plus reference TRBV18 and TRBJ1-5, the full variable domain is NAGVMQNPRHLVRRRGQEARLRCSPMKGHSHVYWYRQLPEEGLKFMVYLQKENIIDESGMPKERFSAEFPKEGPSILRIQQVVRGDSAAYFCASSPGQGNNQPQHFGDGTRLSIL.

The chain has TRBV14 and TRBJ2-3, with D unclear. Trimming took off 1 base at V and 0 bases at J, with 8 bases between the two ends. Germline CDR1 is SGHDN and CDR2 is FVKESK. There are 15 residues in the CDR3. In nucleotides, the CDR3 is TGTGCCAGCAGCCAAGGCCCCCAGAGCACAGATACGCAGTATTTT. Residues: CASSQGPQSTDTQYF.

The chain joins TRBV5-6 to TRBJ2-5, with a possible D match to TRBD2 (5 bases). V dropped 2 bases and J dropped 5 bases, with 10 bases sitting between them. Germline V gene sequence: CDR1 SGHDT, CDR2 YYEEEE. The CDR3 runs 13 residues. CDR3 residues: CASSFGEIETQYF. The CDR3 DNA reads as TGTGCCAGCAGCTTTGGGGAGATCGAGACCCAGTACTTC.

The V call is TRBV2, the J call TRBJ1-1; 7 bases fit TRBD1. In germline, CDR1 is SNHLY, CDR2 FYNNEI. V gave up 6 bases and J gave up 1 base; unmatched junction bases: 5. The CDR3 totals 14 residues. The CDR3 loop is CASRRQGRNTEAFF. Here the CDR3 DNA reads TGTGCCAGCAGGAGACAGGGTAGGAACACTGAAGCTTTCTTT.

This clone was counted only a few times. The chain has TRBV2 and TRBJ2-1, with TRBD1 matching 11 bases. Germline assignment: CDR1 SNHLY and CDR2 FYNNEI. The CDR3 is 13 amino acids. The trim removed 8 bases at V and 8 bases at J, leaving 5 bases unmatched. The CDR3 DNA follows: TGTGCCAGCCGGACAGGGGGCAGGTATGAGCAGTTCTTC. Encoded protein: CASRTGGRYEQFF.

Worth noting for this clone: At the DNA level, this CDR3 is encoded by other sequences in the same sample as well. V and J are TRBV5-1 and TRBJ1-5, with 7 bases identical to TRBD1. With 3 bases clipped from V and 2 bases from J, the junction kept 2 bases outside the gene matches. This CDR3 has 14 residues. Germline V CDR1 and CDR2: SGHRS, YFSETQ. CDR3 nucleotides: TGCGCCAGCAGCTCTACAGGGGGCAATCAGCCCCAGCATTTT. Residues: CASSSTGGNQPQHF. The whole variable domain, filled in from reference TRBV5-1 and TRBJ1-5, reads KAGVTQTPRYLIKTRGQQVTLSCSPISGHRSVSWYQQTPGQGLQFLFEYFSETQRNKGNFPGRFSGRQFSNSRSEMNVSTLELGDSALYLCASSSTGGNQPQHFGDGTRLSIL.

The chain is built from TRBV10-1 and TRBJ2-3; TRBD1 aligns across 8 bases. This CDR3 region has 15 residues. Germline trimming cut 5 bases from V and 4 bases from J; bases unmatched to any gene: 8. Germline CDR1 reads WNHNN; CDR2 reads SYGVQD (reference sequence). Here the CDR3 DNA reads TGCGCCAGCAGTCCTCGGGCAGGGGGCGCAGATACGCAGTATTTT. Protein product: CASSPRAGGADTQYF.

The rearrangement joins TRBV6-1 to TRBJ2-3; 7 bases are shared with TRBD2. Per germline, CDR1 MNHNS and CDR2 SASEGT. With 1 base clipped from V and 4 bases from J, the junction kept 8 bases outside the gene matches. The CDR3 loop spans 16 amino acids. CDR3 DNA sequence: TGTGCCAGCAGTGAAGAGGGCGGGAGTGGGGCAGATACGCAGTATTTT. Amino acid sequence: CASSEEGGSGADTQYF.

The chain carries TRBV30 and TRBJ2-5; possible D gene TRBD1, 6 bases. CDR1 is GTSNPN, CDR2 SVGIG, per germline (reference sequence). The CDR3 contains 18 residues. Deletions cut 0 bases from V and 3 bases from J, with 23 bases between. This CDR3 is CAWSVFQGIIIPKETQYF. For the CDR3, the DNA is TGTGCCTGGAGTGTTTTCCAGGGGATCATAATCCCAAAAGAGACCCAGTACTTC.

The table lists this clone with a count of one. The chain carries TRBV19 and TRBJ1-2, with D perhaps TRBD1 (5 bases). Germline CDR1 reads LNHDA; CDR2 reads SQIVND (reference sequence). V lost 1 base and J 4 bases, leaving 19 bases between the germline ends. The CDR3 totals 17 residues. DNA of the CDR3: TGTGCCAGTAGTATAGCTGGGGGGTCCGGCACGGGCTATGGCTACACCTTC. It translates to CASSIAGGSGTGYGYTF.

The chain carries TRBV19 and TRBJ1-5, with D possibly being TRBD1 (6 bases). The CDR3 length is 19 residues. V lost 3 bases, J lost 4 bases, and 25 bases lay in between. Germline CDR1 and CDR2: LNHDA and SQIVND (reference sequence). This CDR3 reads CASSILHSRDILVNQPQHF. As DNA, the CDR3 is TGTGCCAGTAGTATCCTTCACTCCCGGGACATTTTAGTGAATCAGCCCCAGCATTTT.

The chain joins TRBV11-2 to TRBJ1-1; D gene ambiguous. CDR1 and CDR2 from the germline V gene are SGHAT and FQNNGV. The V end lost 5 bases, the J end lost 3 bases, and 4 bases lay between the germline ends. This CDR3 has 11 residues. The CDR3 loop is CASSLDTEAFF. The DNA of the CDR3 is TGTGCCAGCAGCCTTGACACTGAAGCTTTCTTT.

The chain employs TRBV7-9 and TRBJ1-3; D call uncertain. Germline values: CDR1 SEHNR, CDR2 FQNEAQ (reference sequence). Trimming stripped 11 bases from V and 4 bases from J, with 15 bases between. The CDR3 contains 13 residues. The CDR3 sequence: CASEGTDGNTIYF. The CDR3, as DNA: TGTGCCTCCGAGGGAACCGACGGAAACACCATATATTTT.